The rows below give T cell receptor beta chains drawn from one sample of a study of PD-1 blockade in mismatch repair-deficient tumors. TCRdb's table, derived via immunoSEQ multiplex PCR, lists solely in-frame clones and lacks some. In the table there are 15,000 to 25,000 clones, about four fifths of which are singletons. Sequenced here: PBMCs, sampled 52 weeks after starting pembrolizumab. These receptors all come from an adult with mismatch repair-deficient cancer. The CDR3 runs from the conserved cysteine through the conserved F or W.

TRBV5-1	TRBJ2-5	CASSPRGNQETQYF
TRBV19	TRBJ2-7	CASSIYQYGTETYEQYF
TRBV19	TRBJ2-1	CASSITSGRAAPYNEQFF
TRBV5-1	TRBJ2-5	CASSFQAYQETQYF
TRBV7-6	TRBJ2-7	CASSLLLQGTEQYF
TRBV4-2	TRBJ2-1	CASSQAGINEQFF
TRBV11-2	TRBJ2-3	CASSSLNEGTSGSTDTQYF
TRBV6-1	TRBJ1-2	CASSEGYSPRGGYTF
TRBV15	TRBJ2-5	CATSRDVSVQETQYF
TRBV28	TRBJ2-7	CASSLVRDRGREQYF
TRBV15	TRBJ2-1	CATSGSSESFNEQFF
TRBV28	TRBJ1-1	CASSSIEAFF
TRBV6-1	TRBJ1-2	CASSGDRGSNYGYTF
TRBV19	TRBJ2-2	CASTQGASGRRANTGELFF
TRBV7-8	TRBJ1-1	CASSLRDSLYTEAFF
TRBV27	TRBJ1-5	CASKSGQASQPQHF
TRBV5-1	.	CASSLGQGQKAYEQYF
TRBV18	TRBJ2-7	CASSPPDRASYEQYF
TRBV10-1	TRBJ1-4	CASMEQPRGEKLFF
TRBV18	TRBJ1-1	CASSRGLRGDTEAFF
TRBV6-4	TRBJ2-1	CASSELAGGPEQFF
TRBV29-1	TRBJ1-3	CSVPTGNGNTIYF
TRBV30	TRBJ2-5	CAWSHPEREGHETQYF
TRBV6-1	TRBJ1-1	CASSEYTSRGTEAFF
TRBV6-6	TRBJ2-7	CASSYGQVTAPYEQYF
TRBV10-2	TRBJ2-1	CASSDALYNEQFF
TRBV2	TRBJ2-5	CAIPWREEDTQYF
TRBV6-5	TRBJ1-1	CASSRQGAGNTEAFF
TRBV7-3	TRBJ2-2	CASSNSGRAFGEELFF
TRBV29-1	TRBJ2-3	CSVVGTSTDTQYF
TRBV9	TRBJ1-6	CASSAGQGASPLHF
TRBV28	TRBJ2-7	CASKDRDSYEQYF
TRBV4-1	TRBJ2-7	CASSQAGTSGYEQYF
TRBV6-1	TRBJ2-7	CASRAEKRVYEQYF
TRBV6-5	TRBJ1-1	CASSYGTHAEAFF
TRBV29-1	TRBJ1-2	CSVEGTGGASLVGYTF
TRBV28	TRBJ1-3	CASSSGTGAGNTIYF
TRBV7-3	TRBJ2-1	CASSLRGGGAYNEQFF
TRBV30	TRBJ1-5	CAWSGWTLTIQGQPQHF
TRBV28	TRBJ1-4	CASSLLSGQGMKKLFF
TRBV7-8	TRBJ2-1	CASSLEEGLLFSYNEQFF
TRBV7-2	TRBJ2-6	CASSLASSGANVLTF
TRBV19	TRBJ1-6	CASSFQASSYNSPLHF
TRBV28	TRBJ1-3	CASRGTGGNTIYF
TRBV18	TRBJ1-2	CASSPTTGNYGYTF
TRBV28	TRBJ2-7	CASTTTGFSYEQYF